The rows below give T cell receptor beta chains drawn from one sample of a study of T cells in Graves' hyperthyroidism and ophthalmopathy. TCRdb reprocessed the multiplex PCR reads with MiXCR, giving one entry per CDR3 protein. There are approximately 630,000 distinct CDR3 sequences in the sample; around 15% occur only once, and 3% to 4.5% lies in the top ten. Input material: blood. The receptors shown here come from a woman aged 25 to 39 with Graves' hyperthyroidism. CDR3s include the opening cysteine and the closing phenylalanine or tryptophan. The order of the fields is clone size, D gene, V gene, J gene, CDR3 DNA, CDR3 protein. D genes are given only for firm matches. A row's size may be missing; if present it is once, few, many or a size class.

clone_size: few; d_call: TRBD1; v_call: TRBV27; j_call: TRBJ2-7; cdr3_nt: TGTGCCAGCAGTTTAGCCGGGACAGGGTTTTACGAGCAGTACTTC; cdr3_aa: CASSLAGTGFYEQYF
clone_size: few; d_call: NA; v_call: TRBV20-1; j_call: TRBJ2-1; cdr3_nt: TGCAGTGCTAGAGATTTGTATGAGCAGTTCTTC; cdr3_aa: CSARDLYEQFF
clone_size: many; d_call: NA; v_call: TRBV24-1; j_call: TRBJ2-7; cdr3_nt: TGTGCCACCAGTGACTCGAACGAGCAGTACTTC; cdr3_aa: CATSDSNEQYF
clone_size: few; d_call: NA; v_call: TRBV6-1; j_call: TRBJ2-7; cdr3_nt: TGTGCCAGCAGTTCCCACGGGCAGTACTTC; cdr3_aa: CASSSHGQYF
clone_size: many; d_call: NA; v_call: TRBV6-1; j_call: TRBJ2-1; cdr3_nt: TGTGCCAGCAGACAGGTCGACCTCTCCTACAATGAGCAGTTCTTC; cdr3_aa: CASRQVDLSYNEQFF
clone_size: many; d_call: NA; v_call: TRBV6-5; j_call: TRBJ2-7; cdr3_nt: TGTGCCAGCAGTTACTCCGGGACCGAGCTCTACGAGCAGTACTTC; cdr3_aa: CASSYSGTELYEQYF
clone_size: once; d_call: NA; v_call: TRBV2; j_call: TRBJ2-7; cdr3_nt: TGCGCCAGCAGCCAAGTTCAGGGGTCCTACGAGCAGTACTTC; cdr3_aa: CASSQVQGSYEQYF
clone_size: few; d_call: NA; v_call: TRBV7-9; j_call: TRBJ1-4; cdr3_nt: TGTGCCAGCACCTCTTTCGGGGGGAGAGATGAAAAACTGTTTTTT; cdr3_aa: CASTSFGGRDEKLFF
clone_size: NA; d_call: NA; v_call: TRBV19; j_call: TRBJ2-7; cdr3_nt: TGTGCCAGTAGTCGCAGAGGAGGGGCTCCCGAGCAGTACTTC; cdr3_aa: CASSRRGGAPEQYF
clone_size: NA; d_call: TRBD2; v_call: TRBV6-5; j_call: TRBJ2-2; cdr3_nt: TGTGCCAGCAGTTACGCACGGGAGGTAAACACCGGGGAGCTGTTTTTT; cdr3_aa: CASSYAREVNTGELFF
clone_size: many; d_call: NA; v_call: TRBV7-8; j_call: TRBJ2-3; cdr3_nt: TGTGCCAGCAGCTTAGCGCTGGGGGGAGATACGCAGTATTTT; cdr3_aa: CASSLALGGDTQYF
clone_size: NA; d_call: TRBD2; v_call: TRBV6-2/TRBV6-3; j_call: TRBJ2-1; cdr3_nt: TGTGCCAGCAGTGACAATAGCGGGAGTCGGCGATTCGACTACAATGAGCAGTTCTTC; cdr3_aa: CASSDNSGSRRFDYNEQFF
clone_size: NA; d_call: NA; v_call: TRBV12-3/TRBV12-4; j_call: TRBJ2-2; cdr3_nt: TGTGCCAGCAGTAACCGACCCGGGGAGCTGTTTTTT; cdr3_aa: CASSNRPGELFF
clone_size: NA; d_call: NA; v_call: TRBV14; j_call: TRBJ2-1; cdr3_nt: TGTGCCAGCAGCCAATGGCTCAACAATGAGCAGTTCTTC; cdr3_aa: CASSQWLNNEQFF
clone_size: many; d_call: NA; v_call: TRBV3-1; j_call: TRBJ1-6; cdr3_nt: TGTGCCAGCAGCCGAAGGGGGAATTCACCCCTCCACTTT; cdr3_aa: CASSRRGNSPLHF
clone_size: many; d_call: TRBD1; v_call: TRBV3-1; j_call: TRBJ1-2; cdr3_nt: TGTGCCAGCAGCCAAAGGGACAGGGGTGGCTACACCTTC; cdr3_aa: CASSQRDRGGYTF
clone_size: few; d_call: TRBD2; v_call: TRBV4-1; j_call: TRBJ2-3; cdr3_nt: TGCGCCAGCAGCCAACCCCCTAGCGGGGCCCCAGATACGCAGTATTTT; cdr3_aa: CASSQPPSGAPDTQYF
clone_size: once; d_call: NA; v_call: TRBV7-6; j_call: TRBJ1-5; cdr3_nt: TGTGCCAGCAGCTTGGCAGAGTTTAATAGCAATCAGCCCCAGCATTTT; cdr3_aa: CASSLAEFNSNQPQHF
clone_size: NA; d_call: TRBD1; v_call: TRBV5-4; j_call: TRBJ2-1; cdr3_nt: TGTGCCAGCAGCTTGGACAGGGGATTTCTGTTCTTC; cdr3_aa: CASSLDRGFLFF
clone_size: NA; d_call: NA; v_call: TRBV20-1; j_call: TRBJ2-5; cdr3_nt: TGCGGTGCTACAAATCAGGGGTACGAGACCCAGTACTTC; cdr3_aa: CGATNQGYETQYF
clone_size: NA; d_call: NA; v_call: TRBV29-1; j_call: TRBJ2-3; cdr3_nt: TGCAGCGTTGACTTATCAACTAGTTTCACAGATACGCAGTATTTT; cdr3_aa: CSVDLSTSFTDTQYF
clone_size: NA; d_call: TRBD1; v_call: TRBV7-9; j_call: TRBJ1-2; cdr3_nt: TGTGCCCCCCGGGAGACAGGGCATGGCTACACCTTC; cdr3_aa: CAPRETGHGYTF
clone_size: many; d_call: NA; v_call: TRBV3-1; j_call: TRBJ1-2; cdr3_nt: TGTGCCAGCAGCCAGCCGGACGGGACCTATTATGGCTACACCTTC; cdr3_aa: CASSQPDGTYYGYTF
clone_size: NA; d_call: NA; v_call: TRBV5-5; j_call: TRBJ1-3; cdr3_nt: TGTGCCAGCAGCCTGGGGGGGTTCCCTGGAAACACCATATATTTT; cdr3_aa: CASSLGGFPGNTIYF
clone_size: many; d_call: NA; v_call: TRBV5-1; j_call: TRBJ1-1; cdr3_nt: TGCGCCAGCAGCTTGGAACGAGGGGAAGCTTTCTTT; cdr3_aa: CASSLERGEAFF
clone_size: few; d_call: TRBD1; v_call: TRBV18; j_call: TRBJ2-7; cdr3_nt: TGTGCCAGCTCACTCGGGACAGCTATCTACGAGCAGTACTTC; cdr3_aa: CASSLGTAIYEQYF
clone_size: many; d_call: NA; v_call: TRBV20-1; j_call: TRBJ2-5; cdr3_nt: TGCAGTGCTAGAGGTCGGTGGGGGGAGACCCAGTACTTC; cdr3_aa: CSARGRWGETQYF
clone_size: once; d_call: TRBD1; v_call: TRBV28; j_call: TRBJ2-7; cdr3_nt: TGTGCCAGCACCCGGGACAGGGAAATCAACGAGCAGTACTTC; cdr3_aa: CASTRDREINEQYF
clone_size: NA; d_call: NA; v_call: TRBV15; j_call: TRBJ1-5; cdr3_nt: TGTGCCACCAGAGTGGGGGGGATCGGGGGCAATCAGCCCCAGCATTTT; cdr3_aa: CATRVGGIGGNQPQHF
clone_size: many; d_call: NA; v_call: TRBV2; j_call: TRBJ1-5; cdr3_nt: TGTGCCAGCAGTGAAGGGAGCGGGCAGCGCAAGGATCAGCCCCAGCATTTT; cdr3_aa: CASSEGSGQRKDQPQHF
clone_size: many; d_call: NA; v_call: TRBV3-1; j_call: TRBJ1-1; cdr3_nt: TGTGCCAGCAGCCAGGAGGTCGGCATGAACACTGAAGCTTTCTTT; cdr3_aa: CASSQEVGMNTEAFF
clone_size: NA; d_call: TRBD2; v_call: TRBV9; j_call: TRBJ2-5; cdr3_nt: TGTGCCAGCACCGACACTAGCGGGGATAAAGAGACCCAGTACTTC; cdr3_aa: CASTDTSGDKETQYF
clone_size: many; d_call: NA; v_call: TRBV5-1; j_call: TRBJ2-2; cdr3_nt: TGCGCCAGCAGCAAGAACGATCGAACAGGAGTGCGGACCGGGGAGCTGTTTTTT; cdr3_aa: CASSKNDRTGVRTGELFF
clone_size: NA; d_call: NA; v_call: TRBV12-3/TRBV12-4; j_call: TRBJ1-1; cdr3_nt: TGTGCCAGCAGTTTATCTTTTTGGGGTTGGGATTCGGACACTGAAGCTTTCTTT; cdr3_aa: CASSLSFWGWDSDTEAFF
clone_size: few; d_call: TRBD1; v_call: TRBV5-1; j_call: TRBJ2-5; cdr3_nt: TGCGCCAGCAGCTTGGCCCCTGGACAGGGCGCCCCTCAAGAGACCCAGTACTTC; cdr3_aa: CASSLAPGQGAPQETQYF
clone_size: NA; d_call: TRBD2; v_call: TRBV7-9; j_call: TRBJ2-5; cdr3_nt: TGTGCCAGCAGCTACACCGGGACTAGCGGGAGGGCCTCTCAAGAGACCCAGTACTTC; cdr3_aa: CASSYTGTSGRASQETQYF
clone_size: NA; d_call: NA; v_call: TRBV12-3/TRBV12-4; j_call: TRBJ2-5; cdr3_nt: TGTGCCAGCAGTTTAGGGCAGGGCGTTCAGGAGACCCAGTACTTC; cdr3_aa: CASSLGQGVQETQYF
clone_size: many; d_call: TRBD2; v_call: TRBV20-1; j_call: TRBJ2-5; cdr3_nt: TGCAGTGCTAGGCCATCAGGCGGGGGCCAAGAGACCCAGTACTTC; cdr3_aa: CSARPSGGGQETQYF
clone_size: NA; d_call: TRBD2; v_call: TRBV5-8; j_call: TRBJ2-2; cdr3_nt: TGTGCCAGCAGGGCTAGCGGGAGGTCGAACACCGGGGAGCTGTTTTTT; cdr3_aa: CASRASGRSNTGELFF
clone_size: NA; d_call: TRBD1; v_call: TRBV18; j_call: TRBJ2-7; cdr3_nt: TGTGCCAGCTCACCAGCCTCGCGACAGGGCTACGAGCAGTACTTC; cdr3_aa: CASSPASRQGYEQYF
clone_size: many; d_call: NA; v_call: TRBV7-9; j_call: TRBJ2-1; cdr3_nt: TGTGCCAGCAGCTTCCGAAAGACGGGCGCGCCTCCCAATGAGCAGTTCTTC; cdr3_aa: CASSFRKTGAPPNEQFF
clone_size: NA; d_call: NA; v_call: TRBV15; j_call: TRBJ2-1; cdr3_nt: TGTGCCACCAGCAGACACGAAGGCTCCTACAATGAGCAGTTCTTC; cdr3_aa: CATSRHEGSYNEQFF
clone_size: NA; d_call: TRBD1; v_call: TRBV29-1; j_call: TRBJ2-7; cdr3_nt: TGCAGCGCCGCTCGGACAGGGGTCGACGAGCAGTACTTC; cdr3_aa: CSAARTGVDEQYF
clone_size: NA; d_call: TRBD2; v_call: TRBV6-1; j_call: TRBJ2-5; cdr3_nt: TGTGCCAGCAGTGATGGCAGCCGGGCTAGCGGGAGCCTTGGGGAGACCCAGTACTTC; cdr3_aa: CASSDGSRASGSLGETQYF
clone_size: NA; d_call: TRBD1; v_call: TRBV5-6; j_call: TRBJ1-1; cdr3_nt: TGTGCCAGCAGCACGACCTCAGGGGGCACTGAAGCTTTCTTT; cdr3_aa: CASSTTSGGTEAFF
clone_size: many; d_call: TRBD2; v_call: TRBV20-1; j_call: TRBJ2-5; cdr3_nt: TGCAGTGCCTGGGATGACGGGGGGAAGGAGACCCAGTACTTC; cdr3_aa: CSAWDDGGKETQYF
clone_size: NA; d_call: NA; v_call: TRBV6-9; j_call: TRBJ1-2; cdr3_nt: TGTGCCAGCAGTTACCCCAGAGAAGCTAACTATGGCTACACCTTC; cdr3_aa: CASSYPREANYGYTF
clone_size: NA; d_call: NA; v_call: TRBV20-1; j_call: TRBJ1-1; cdr3_nt: TGCAGTGCTGGCAGTGAAGCTTTCTTT; cdr3_aa: CSAGSEAFF
clone_size: many; d_call: TRBD2; v_call: TRBV28; j_call: TRBJ2-3; cdr3_nt: TGTGCCAGCAGTTTACCTAGCGGGAGGTCAGATACGCAGTATTTT; cdr3_aa: CASSLPSGRSDTQYF
clone_size: few; d_call: NA; v_call: TRBV20-1; j_call: TRBJ1-2; cdr3_nt: TGCAGTGCTAGCTTCGCTCGGACAGCCCGAAACTATGGCTACACCTTC; cdr3_aa: CSASFARTARNYGYTF
clone_size: many; d_call: TRBD2; v_call: TRBV12-3/TRBV12-4; j_call: TRBJ2-2; cdr3_nt: TGTGCCAGCAGTAGAGCGGGAGGGCCGTTCGGGGAGCTGTTTTTT; cdr3_aa: CASSRAGGPFGELFF
clone_size: many; d_call: TRBD1; v_call: TRBV5-1; j_call: TRBJ2-7; cdr3_nt: TGCGCCAGCAGCTCGGGACAGGGGGCCACCTACGAGCAGTACTTC; cdr3_aa: CASSSGQGATYEQYF
clone_size: few; d_call: NA; v_call: TRBV7-9; j_call: TRBJ1-4; cdr3_nt: TGTGCCAGCAGCAAAGGGATGGGTAATGAAAAACTGTTTTTT; cdr3_aa: CASSKGMGNEKLFF
clone_size: NA; d_call: NA; v_call: TRBV19; j_call: TRBJ2-7; cdr3_nt: TGTGCCAGTAGTGCCGGGACCCCCTCCTACGAGCAGTACTTC; cdr3_aa: CASSAGTPSYEQYF